The 13 T cell receptor beta chains listed next were all sequenced from one sample in a study of Graves' ophthalmopathy and Graves' hyperthyroidism. The authors amplified TCR beta CDR3 regions from RNA transcripts. Amplification began with first-round RT-PCR using HTBI primers, then second-round multiplex PCR was performed. Via MiXCR, TCRdb re-called the multiplex PCR reads, giving one row per CDR3 protein. There are around 600,000 distinct CDR3 sequences in the sample; 35% to 50% occur only once, and around 3.3% lies in the top ten. The sequencing sample was made of peripheral blood. The receptors originated from an adult man with Graves' ophthalmopathy.

In its sample, this clonotype was seen a few times. The genes are TRBV11-2 and TRBJ2-7; TRBD2 is a possible D gene (5 bases). Per germline, CDR1 SGHAT and CDR2 FQNNGV. The CDR3 consists of 15 residues. V was cut by 5 bases and J by 2 bases, with 16 bases left in between. In nucleotides, the CDR3 is TGTGCCAGCAGCCTAGGACTGGGCCTAACCTACGAGCAGTACTTC. Amino acid sequence: CASSLGLGLTYEQYF.

About this clonotype: This could be a read error, since a much larger clone is one nucleotide away. This rearrangement joins TRBV10-3 to TRBJ2-5, with no clear D. The CDR3 has 17 amino acids. CDR1 is ENHRY and CDR2 is SYGVKD in the germline V gene. The CDR3 protein is CASSYHSGSGDQETQYF. The CDR3 nucleotides read TGTGCCAGCAGTTACCATTCCGGGTCAGGCGATCAAGAGACCCAGTACTTC.

In regard to this clonotype: Sequence at one end of the junction differs from germline and may be a read error. The rearrangement joins TRBV7-9 to TRBJ2-2; D assignment may be TRBD1 or TRBD2 (5 bases each). The CDR3 consists of 14 residues. Per the germline V gene, CDR1 is SEHNR and CDR2 is FQNEAQ (reference sequence). The CDR3 spells CASSPGPTDGELFF. CDR3 DNA sequence: TGCGCCAGCAGCCCGGGACCTACGGACGGGGAGCTGTTTTTT.

The V and J genes are TRBV3-1 and TRBJ1-2; D not resolved. V lost 4 bases to trimming and J lost 0 bases, with 15 bases between them. Germline V lookup: CDR1 LGHDT, CDR2 YNNKEL (reference sequence). This CDR3 has 16 amino acids. CDR3 in amino acids: CASSLGARPPNYGYTF. In nucleotides, the CDR3 is TGTGCCAGCAGCCTCGGCGCCAGGCCGCCTAACTATGGCTACACCTTC. The full variable domain, in which reference TRBV3-1 and TRBJ1-2 provide the parts outside the CDR3, is DTAVSQTPKYLVTQMGNDKSIKCEQNLGHDTMYWYKQDSKKFLKIMFSYNNKELIINETVPNRFSPKSPDKAHLNLHINSLELGDSAVYFCASSLGARPPNYGYTFGSGTRLTVV.

This sequence joins TRBV19 and TRBJ1-5, with 7 bases matching TRBD1. This CDR3 region has 15 residues. The V and J ends lost 6 bases and 7 bases, in that order; junction bases with no gene match: 12. The germline gives CDR1 LNHDA, CDR2 SQIVND (reference sequence). CDR3 bases: TGTGCCAGTAGGACCGGAGACAGGGAGGGACAGCCCCAGCATTTT. It encodes CASRTGDREGQPQHF. The variable domain in full, completed from reference TRBV19 and TRBJ1-5, reads DGGITQSPKYLFRKEGQNVTLSCEQNLNHDAMYWYRQDPGQGLRLIYYSQIVNDFQKGDIAEGYSVSREKKESFPLTVTSAQKNPTAFYLCASRTGDREGQPQHFGDGTRLSIL.

This clonotype was recorded at least ten times. This rearrangement joins TRBV5-1 to TRBJ2-5; maybe TRBD1 (8 bases). Trimming left V 1 base short and J 5 bases short, with 15 bases between. This CDR3 comprises 15 residues. Germline V gene lookup returns CDR1 SGHRS and CDR2 YFSETQ. CDR3 amino acids: CASSLTDRGGETQYF. The CDR3 nucleotides are TGCGCCAGCAGCTTGACCGACAGGGGAGGGGAGACCCAGTACTTC. Together with reference TRBV5-1 and TRBJ2-5, the CDR3 gives the full variable domain: KAGVTQTPRYLIKTRGQQVTLSCSPISGHRSVSWYQQTPGQGLQFLFEYFSETQRNKGNFPGRFSGRQFSNSRSEMNVSTLELGDSALYLCASSLTDRGGETQYFGPGTRLLVL.

This chain links TRBV9 with TRBJ2-7, with D possibly TRBD1 on 6 matching bases. V lost 2 bases to trimming and J lost 4 bases, with 19 bases between them. The germline V gene encodes CDR1 SGDLS and CDR2 YYNGEE. This CDR3 spans 16 amino acids. This CDR3 reads CASSVGGKGELYEQYF. CDR3 DNA sequence: TGTGCCAGCAGCGTCGGCGGTAAGGGGGAACTTTACGAGCAGTACTTC.

The gene calls are TRBV7-9 and TRBJ1-4; D may be TRBD1 (5 bases). CDR1 is SEHNR and CDR2 is FQNEAQ in the germline V gene (reference sequence). With 5 bases removed from V and 7 bases from J, the gap between germline ends came to 11 bases. This CDR3 has 13 amino acids. The CDR3 DNA sequence: TGTGCCAGCAGCATGACTAGGGGTGAAAAACTGTTTTTT. It is translated as CASSMTRGEKLFF.

The J gene is TRBJ2-7, the V gene TRBV20-1; TRBD2 aligns across 11 bases. V lost 0 bases and J lost 4; bases outside the gene matches: 5. Per the germline V gene, CDR1 is DFQATT and CDR2 is SNEGSKA (reference sequence). The CDR3 is made up of 15 amino acids. The CDR3 DNA is TGCAGTGCTAGAGATCTTAGCGGGGGGGAATACGAGCAGTACTTC. It yields the protein CSARDLSGGEYEQYF.

The sample holds many counts of this clonotype. This chain connects TRBV7-9 to TRBJ1-1; D might be TRBD1 (6 bases). Germline values: CDR1 SEHNR, CDR2 FQNEAQ (reference sequence). The CDR3 sequence is 15 residues long. V lost 4 bases to trimming and J lost 4 bases, with 16 bases between them. Here the CDR3 reads CASSSMGGGRTEAFF. The DNA of the CDR3 is TGTGCCAGCAGCTCTATGGGAGGGGGACGCACTGAAGCTTTCTTT.

Ten or more counts support this clonotype. Here the CDR3 reads CASSGERSAEQYF. The CDR3 bases are TGTGCCAGCAGCGGAGAGCGTAGTGCCGAGCAGTACTTC. V is TRBV9 and J is TRBJ2-7; D is undetermined. This CDR3 has 13 residues. The germline V gene has CDR1 SGDLS and CDR2 YYNGEE. V lost 3 bases and J lost 6, with 13 bases in between.

The chain uses TRBV4-3 and TRBJ2-7, with 10 bases lining up with TRBD2. This CDR3 has 15 amino acids. The trim removed 1 base at V and 4 bases at J, leaving 4 bases unmatched. The germline V gene encodes CDR1 LGHNA and CDR2 YSLEER. The CDR3 loop is CASSQAQRGGYEQYF. The CDR3 DNA is TGCGCCAGCAGCCAAGCCCAGCGGGGGGGTTACGAGCAGTACTTC.

The gene calls are TRBV7-9 and TRBJ1-6, with D maybe TRBD1 (5 bases). Germline CDR1 SEHNR, CDR2 FQNEAQ (reference sequence). Trimming left V 6 bases short and J 6 bases short, with 12 bases between. This CDR3 comprises 14 residues. The CDR3 DNA reads as TGTGCCAGCAGTCTAGCAGGGCTTAATTCACCCCTCCACTTT. Translation: CASSLAGLNSPLHF.